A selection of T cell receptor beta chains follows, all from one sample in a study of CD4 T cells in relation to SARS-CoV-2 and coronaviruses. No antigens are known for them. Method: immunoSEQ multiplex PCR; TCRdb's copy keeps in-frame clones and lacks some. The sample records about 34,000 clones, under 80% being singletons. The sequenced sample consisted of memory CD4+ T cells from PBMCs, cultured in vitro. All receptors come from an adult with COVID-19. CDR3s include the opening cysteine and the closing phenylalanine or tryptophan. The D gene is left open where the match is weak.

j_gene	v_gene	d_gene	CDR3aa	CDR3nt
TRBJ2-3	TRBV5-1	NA	CASSWNRWADTQYF	TGCGCCAGCAGCTGGAACAGGTGGGCAGATACGCAGTATTTT
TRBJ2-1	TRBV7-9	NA	CASTGDPGFYNEQFF	TGTGCCAGCACCGGGGACCCCGGGTTCTACAATGAGCAGTTCTTC
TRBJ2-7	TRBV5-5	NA	CASSQRIKSGTAYYEQYF	TGTGCCAGCAGCCAGAGAATAAAGTCCGGGACGGCCTACTACGAGCAGTACTTC
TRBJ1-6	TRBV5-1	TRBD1	CASSLGQGDRSPLHF	TGCGCCAGCAGCTTGGGACAGGGGGATAGGTCACCCCTCCACTTT
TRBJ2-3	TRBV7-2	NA	CASSLRFPTDTQYF	TGTGCCAGCAGCCTTCGATTCCCCACAGATACGCAGTATTTT
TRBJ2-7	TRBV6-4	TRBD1	CASSVGYGDRGRVKYEQYF	TGTGCCAGCAGTGTGGGGTATGGGGACAGGGGGCGAGTTAAATACGAGCAGTACTTC
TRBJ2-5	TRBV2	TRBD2	CASAVTSGSRQTQYF	TGTGCCAGCGCGGTTACTAGCGGGAGTAGGCAGACCCAGTACTTC
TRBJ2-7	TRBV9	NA	CASSVEMSTNEQYF	TGTGCCAGCAGCGTAGAAATGAGTACCAACGAGCAGTACTTC
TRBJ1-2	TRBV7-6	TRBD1	CASSSPQGVNYGYTF	TGTGCCAGCAGCTCCCCCCAGGGGGTCAACTATGGCTACACCTTC
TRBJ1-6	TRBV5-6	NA	CASSLGFVNSPLHF	TGTGCCAGCAGCTTGGGATTTGTGAATTCACCCCTCCACTTT
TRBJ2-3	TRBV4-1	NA	CASSSPGASTDTQYF	TGCGCCAGCAGCTCCCCTGGCGCTAGCACAGATACGCAGTATTTT
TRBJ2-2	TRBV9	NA	CASSDGVNTGELFF	TGTGCCAGCAGCGACGGGGTAAACACCGGGGAGCTGTTTTTT
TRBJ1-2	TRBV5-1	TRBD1	CASSLAGQGFGYTF	TGCGCCAGCAGCTTGGCTGGACAGGGCTTCGGCTACACCTTC
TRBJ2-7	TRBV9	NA	CASSVEVSGTAYEQYF	TGTGCCAGCAGCGTAGAAGTGTCTGGGACGGCCTACGAGCAGTACTTC
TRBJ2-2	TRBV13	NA	CASSLGGRGGSSVTGELFF	TGTGCCAGCAGCTTAGGCGGGCGTGGGGGTAGCAGCGTCACCGGGGAGCTGTTTTTT
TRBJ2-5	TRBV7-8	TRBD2	CASSPPTGTKETQYF	TGTGCCAGCAGCCCTCCGACCGGGACTAAAGAGACCCAGTACTTC
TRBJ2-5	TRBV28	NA	CASSFRGRFRTETQYF	TGTGCCAGCAGTTTCAGGGGTAGGTTCAGGACAGAGACCCAGTACTTC